These T cell receptor beta chains were read from a single sample in a study of blood T cell repertoires in COVID-19. Data came from immunoSEQ multiplex PCR; TCRdb stores just in-frame clones and leaves some out. This table holds 70,000 to 80,000 clones, 80% to 90% found once. The sample taken for sequencing was peripheral blood. These receptors were taken from a woman aged 50 to 60 with acute or convalescent COVID-19. Both conserved end residues are part of each CDR3. D genes are given only for firm matches. Clone size, where shown, is once, few, many, or a class for clones that have expanded.

j_call d_call clone_size v_call cdr3_nt cdr3_aa
TRBJ2-5 - once TRBV6-5 TGTGCCAGCAGTTACTCCTCGAGGACTCAAGAGACCCAGTACTTC CASSYSSRTQETQYF
TRBJ1-4 - - TRBV28 TGTGCCAGCTTGACGGGATTATCTGCAACTAATGAAAAACTGTTTTTT CASLTGLSATNEKLFF
TRBJ1-5 - few TRBV2 TGTGCCAGTGGACTGGGGCAGGGGAGCTCTCAGCCCCAGCATTTT CASGLGQGSSQPQHF
TRBJ1-1 - - TRBV5-8 TGTGCCAGCACCTTAGGTCGGCGGGAGAGTGAAGCTTTCTTT CASTLGRRESEAFF
TRBJ1-3 TRBD1 - TRBV7-2 TGTGCCAGCAGCCCAGGACAGGGTCTCCGAAACACCATATATTTT CASSPGQGLRNTIYF
TRBJ1-1 TRBD1 - TRBV28 TGTGCCAGCAGGACAGGGGGAACTGAAGCTTTCTTT CASRTGGTEAFF
TRBJ1-6 TRBD1 - TRBV19 TGTGCCAGTAGTACTGGTGACAGGGGCCGTTCACCCCTCCACTTT CASSTGDRGRSPLHF
TRBJ1-1 - - TRBV29-1 TGCAGCGTTGAGAGGGGGGGAAACACTGAAGCTTTCTTT CSVERGGNTEAFF
TRBJ2-2 - - TRBV7-3 TGTGCCAGCAGCTTAACCCCCGGAGTCGGGGAGCTGTTTTTT CASSLTPGVGELFF
TRBJ2-7 TRBD2 - TRBV2 TGTGCCAGCAGTGCGGAGGGAGGGACCTACGAGCAGTACTTC CASSAEGGTYEQYF
TRBJ2-7 - - TRBV10-3 TGTGCCATCAGGGGCCGTTTTGACTACGAGCAGTACTTC CAIRGRFDYEQYF
TRBJ2-3 TRBD1 - TRBV7-3 TGTGCCAGCAGCTCTCGGACAGGGGGCACAGATACGCAGTATTTT CASSSRTGGTDTQYF
TRBJ2-7 TRBD2 - TRBV28 TGTGCCAGCAGTTCCGGGACTAGCGGGGGATACGAGCAGTACTTC CASSSGTSGGYEQYF
TRBJ1-2 TRBD1 - TRBV20-1 TGCAGTGCTAGTCAGGGGGCGGGCGGCTACACCTTC CSASQGAGGYTF
TRBJ1-1 TRBD1 - TRBV6-5 TGTGCCAGCAGTTACTCGATAGGCAGGGGGTCCCCTGAAGCTTTCTTT CASSYSIGRGSPEAFF
TRBJ1-2 - - TRBV30 TGTGCCTGGAGTGTATCTCGGGGGGCCTATGGCTACACCTTC CAWSVSRGAYGYTF
TRBJ1-1 - - TRBV4-1 TGCGCCAGCAGCCAAGTCTTGAGCACTGAAGCTTTCTTT CASSQVLSTEAFF
TRBJ1-2 - - TRBV28 TGTGCCAGCAGGCCTACGGGGGGCCAGGGGATTTATGGCTACACCTTC CASRPTGGQGIYGYTF
TRBJ1-1 - - TRBV3-1/TRBV3-2 TGTGCCAGCAGCCACCAGGGGATTAGGGCTGAAGCTTTCTTT CASSHQGIRAEAFF
TRBJ2-7 TRBD2 few TRBV15 TGTGCCACCAGCAGAGATAGGACTAGCGGCGCCTACGAGCAGTACTTC CATSRDRTSGAYEQYF
TRBJ1-2 - - TRBV19 TGTGCCAGTAGTATGATCGGACAGTACTACACCTTC CASSMIGQYYTF
TRBJ1-6 - - TRBV5-6 TGTGCCAGCAGCACAACAGGGCCCCTCCACTTT CASSTTGPLHF
TRBJ2-1 TRBD2 few TRBV6-2/TRBV6-3 TGTGCCAGCAGTGGTAGCGGGAATGAGCAGTTCTTC CASSGSGNEQFF
TRBJ2-3 TRBD2 - TRBV6-5 TGTGCCAGCAGGCGGGGGGGTGACACAGATACGCAGTATTTT CASRRGGDTDTQYF
TRBJ1-2 - - TRBV7-2 TGTGCCAGCAGCACCAGGGCGAACTATGGCTACACCTTC CASSTRANYGYTF
TRBJ2-2 - - TRBV5-1 TGCGCCAGCAGCCAGGCGGGACAGCACACCGGGGAGCTGTTTTTT CASSQAGQHTGELFF
TRBJ1-6 TRBD1 - TRBV7-3 TGTGCCAGCAGCTTACAGGGGACAGGGAATTCACCCCTCCACTTT CASSLQGTGNSPLHF
TRBJ2-1 - - TRBV9 TGTGCCAGCAGCGTTGGCGGGACCTACAATGAGCAGTTCTTC CASSVGGTYNEQFF
TRBJ1-1 - few TRBV7-2 TGTGCCAGCAGCTCAACAACAGGGTTGACTGAAGCTTTCTTT CASSSTTGLTEAFF
TRBJ1-2 - - TRBV15 TGTGCCACCAGCAGGGAGGGTGGCGGTGACTATGGCTACACCTTC CATSREGGGDYGYTF
TRBJ2-3 - - TRBV2 TGTGCCAGCAGCCCGAGACTAGAGTATTTT CASSPRLEYF
TRBJ1-4 - - TRBV5-1 TGCGCCAGCAGCTTGGGGGACAATAATGAAAAACTGTTTTTT CASSLGDNNEKLFF
TRBJ2-1 TRBD1 once TRBV9 TGTGCCAGCAGCCCACAGGGGGGAACGGGACGGAATGAGCAGTTCTTC CASSPQGGTGRNEQFF
TRBJ2-1 - - TRBV20-1 TGCAGTGCTAATATCCTGAATGAGCAGTTCTTC CSANILNEQFF
TRBJ1-2 - - TRBV7-9 TGTGCCAGCAGCGAAAGGGGGAGTGTTTATGGCTACACCTTC CASSERGSVYGYTF
TRBJ1-2 - - TRBV19 TGTGCCAACATTTCCGACGGGAAAGCTAACTATGGCTACACCTTC CANISDGKANYGYTF
TRBJ2-1 - - TRBV27 TGTGCCAGCAGTTTATCGTGGCAGAACTACAATGAGCAGTTCTTC CASSLSWQNYNEQFF
TRBJ1-6 - - TRBV27 TGTGCCAGCAGGGATGCACGGAGTTCACCCCTCCACTTT CASRDARSSPLHF
TRBJ2-3 TRBD2 - TRBV3-1/TRBV3-2 TGTGCCAGCAGCCCTTCTAGCGGCGGCACAGATACGCAGTATTTT CASSPSSGGTDTQYF
TRBJ2-2 - few TRBV4-3 TGCGCCAGCAGCCAAGAGAGGGCCACAGCGAACACCGGGGAGCTGTTTTTT CASSQERATANTGELFF
TRBJ2-3 TRBD2 - TRBV28 TGTGCCAGTTTAGCGGGAGGACCCACAGATACGCAGTATTTT CASLAGGPTDTQYF
TRBJ1-4 - - TRBV11-2 TGTGCCAGCAGCTTAGTTTGGGGGGGCAAGGCCCTTCAGGAAAAACTGTTTTTT CASSLVWGGKALQEKLFF
TRBJ1-1 - - TRBV7-2 TGTGCCAGCAGCTTAGCTTTCCAGGGAGAAGCTTTCTTT CASSLAFQGEAFF
TRBJ2-5 - - TRBV18 TGTGCCAGCTCACCACCTACCAGGGGTGATGAGACCCAGTACTTC CASSPPTRGDETQYF
TRBJ1-1 - - TRBV28 TGTGCCAGCAGTTTGCGAGGGTTTAGGAAGGCGGACACTGAAGCTTTCTTT CASSLRGFRKADTEAFF
TRBJ2-1 - - TRBV11-2 TGTGCCAGCAGCTTAGATCTGGGGGCTGAGCAGTTCTTC CASSLDLGAEQFF